The 32 T cell receptor beta chains below all came from one sample that was sequenced in a study of T-cell reconstitution after alpha-beta-depleted transplantation in children. Researchers prepared the TCRbeta library using unique molecular identifiers, the study reports. MiXCR, applied by TCRdb to the PCR reads, yields one record per CDR3 protein. This table has about a million distinct CDR3 sequences, roughly 29% appearing once. The source was PBMCs, mostly from graft donor cells, collected 360 days after TCRalphabeta/CD19-depleted stem cell transplant. The receptors stem from a boy under three years old who had a stem cell transplant for SCID, so the T cells may come from the graft donor.

Worth noting for this clonotype: A much larger clone differs by one base, so this may be a read error. The chain combines TRBV5-1 with TRBJ2-3; 7 bases fit TRBD1. Germline loops: CDR1 SGHRS, CDR2 YFSETQ. The CDR3 runs 15 residues. As DNA, the CDR3 is TGCGCCAGCGGGCCCTGGGACAGCGACACAGATACGCAGTGTTTT. Translation gives CASGPWDSDTDTQCF.

This clonotype has more than one count but fewer than ten. V is TRBV5-1 and J is TRBJ2-3; D not certain. V gave up 0 bases and J gave up 4 bases, with 12 bases separating them. Germline lookup yields CDR1 SGHRS and CDR2 YFSETQ. The CDR3 is made up of 15 amino acids. The CDR3 spells CASSLGSAKADTQYF. The CDR3 DNA sequence: TGCGCCAGCAGCTTGGGGTCAGCTAAAGCAGATACGCAGTATTTT.

The chain couples TRBV7-7 to TRBJ2-3, with D tentatively TRBD2 (5 bases). V lost 5 bases to trimming and J lost 4 bases, with 13 bases between them. The CDR3 has 14 residues. Germline V gene data show CDR1 as SSHAT and CDR2 as FNYEAQ (reference sequence). Written as DNA, the CDR3 is TGTGCCAGCAGCCCCCTACCCGGGGCAGATACGCAGTATTTT. Translated: CASSPLPGADTQYF.

In its sample, this clonotype was seen once. The chain joins TRBV6-2 or TRBV6-3 to TRBJ2-6, with D uncertain. The CDR3 spans 16 residues. Trimming pared 6 bases from V and 4 bases from J, leaving 16 bases between. Germline V lookup: CDR1 MNHEY, CDR2 SVGEGT. The CDR3 sequence is CASSPLGVAGANVLTF. The CDR3 bases are TGTGCCAGCAGCCCCCTTGGGGTGGCCGGGGCCAACGTCCTGACTTTC.

The rearrangement joins TRBV11-1 to TRBJ2-1; 11 bases fit TRBD2. V was pared by 2 bases and J by 3 bases, with 9 bases of the junction left unmatched. The V gene's germline CDR1 is SGHAT and CDR2 FQDESV (reference sequence). The CDR3 totals 18 residues. In DNA form, the CDR3 reads TGTGCCAGCAGCTTATCTAGCGGGGGGCTACCGATCTACAATGAGCAGTTCTTC. This gives the protein CASSLSSGGLPIYNEQFF.

V gene TRBV12-3 or TRBV12-4 combines with J gene TRBJ2-7, with D possibly matching TRBD2 (6 bases). V lost 6 bases to trimming and J lost 1 base, with 16 bases between them. The CDR3 runs to 15 residues. This CDR3 reads CASRGGRIQSYEQYF. The CDR3 DNA follows: TGTGCCAGCAGGGGGGGACGGATTCAATCCTACGAGCAGTACTTC.

This rearrangement joins TRBV7-2 to TRBJ2-3; 7 nucleotides align to TRBD2. This CDR3 is built from 15 residues. Losses at the gene ends were 6 bases for V and 5 bases for J; bases not matched to a gene: 11. Germline CDR1 and CDR2: SGHTA and FQGNSA. Here the CDR3 reads CASSLRLRGRDTQYF. The CDR3 DNA sequence: TGTGCCAGCAGTCTTAGGTTGCGGGGGAGAGATACGCAGTATTTT.

The rearrangement links TRBV19 to TRBJ1-6; TRBD1 might be the D (6 bases). The CDR3 has 16 residues. With 3 bases removed from V and 7 bases from J, the gap between germline ends came to 16 bases. The germline V gene has CDR1 LNHDA and CDR2 SQIVND (reference sequence). The CDR3: CASSMGAAALNSPLHF. For the CDR3, the DNA is TGTGCCAGTAGTATGGGGGCGGCGGCTCTCAATTCACCCCTCCACTTT.

The count of this clonotype is one. The chain joins TRBV15 to TRBJ2-6; 8 bases map to TRBD1. The junction had 9 bases not matched to a gene; V was cut back by 0 bases and J by 2 bases. The CDR3 loop spans 19 amino acids. Germline CDR1 LNHNV, CDR2 YYDKDF (reference sequence). The CDR3 sequence is CATSRDPGQALPGANVLTF. In DNA, the CDR3 is TGTGCCACCAGCAGAGACCCGGGACAGGCTTTACCTGGGGCCAACGTCCTGACTTTC.

DNA of the CDR3: TGTGCCTGGAATACGATAGCGGGGGGATCCTACGAGCAGTACTTC. It specifies CAWNTIAGGSYEQYF. The J gene is TRBJ2-7, the V gene TRBV30, with 10 bases aligning to TRBD2. Germline V gene lookup returns CDR1 GTSNPN and CDR2 SVGIG (reference sequence). The CDR3 is made up of 15 amino acids. Losses at the gene ends were 4 bases for V and 1 base for J; bases not matched to a gene: 7.

This clonotype was seen a handful of times. The chain couples TRBV9 to TRBJ1-1; D might be TRBD1 (5 bases). The germline gives CDR1 SGDLS, CDR2 YYNGEE. This CDR3 comprises 16 residues. Trimming took off 4 bases at V and 3 bases at J, with 19 bases between the two ends. CDR3 protein: CASSKSTGGGHTEAFF. CDR3 nucleotide sequence: TGTGCCAGCAGCAAATCAACCGGGGGAGGACACACTGAAGCTTTCTTT.

V gene TRBV6-5 combines with J gene TRBJ1-1; 7 bases line up with TRBD1. V shed 6 bases and J 1 base; nucleotides not matched to a gene: 8. In germline, CDR1 is MNHEY, CDR2 SVGAGI. CDR3 length: 15 amino acids. The CDR3 here is CASRRRGGTNTEAFF. In DNA form, the CDR3 reads TGTGCCAGCAGGCGCAGGGGGGGGACGAACACTGAAGCTTTCTTT.

The chain joins TRBV9 to TRBJ2-7, with TRBD2 matching 9 bases. The germline V gene has CDR1 SGDLS and CDR2 YYNGEE. The CDR3 extends over 14 amino acids. J gave up 3 bases and V 4 bases, and 5 bases lay outside the gene matches. CDR3 bases: TGTGCCAGCAGCCCCGGGACTAGCAACTACGAGCAGTACTTC. Translation: CASSPGTSNYEQYF.

The rearrangement joins TRBV5-1 to TRBJ2-3, with a possible D match to TRBD2 (6 bases). V lost 6 bases to trimming and J lost 14 bases, with 16 bases between them. This CDR3 has 11 residues. Germline V gene data show CDR1 as SGHRS and CDR2 as YFSETQ. CDR3 loop: CASTAGVFSYF. The CDR3 coding sequence is TGCGCCAGCACAGCGGGTGTATTCTCGTATTTT.

V usage is TRBV12-3 or TRBV12-4 and J usage is TRBJ2-3; 12 bases map to TRBD2. The CDR3 is made up of 19 amino acids. The ends lost 3 bases at V and 4 bases at J; junction bases unmatched: 14. Here the CDR3 DNA reads TGTGCCAGCAGTTTCCCCACTAGCGGGGGGCCTTTCGCGGCAGATACGCAGTATTTT. Translating gives CASSFPTSGGPFAADTQYF.

This clonotype has only one observation. J is TRBJ1-4 and V is TRBV20-1; tentative D call: TRBD1 (6 bases). Trimming took off 4 bases at V and 14 bases at J, with 14 bases between the two ends. The germline V gene encodes CDR1 DFQATT and CDR2 SNEGSKA (reference sequence). The CDR3 is made up of 11 amino acids. This CDR3 reads CSAIQGIRLFF. CDR3 sequence (DNA): TGCAGTGCTATCCAGGGGATCAGGCTGTTTTTT.

The V call is TRBV7-9, the J call TRBJ2-1; D is unclear. CDR1 is SEHNR, CDR2 FQNEAQ, per germline (reference sequence). Trimming shortened V by 1 base and J by 0 bases, and 10 bases separated the two germline ends. The CDR3 consists of 16 residues. DNA of the CDR3: TGTGCCAGCAGCTTAGGGGCTCTGAACTCCTACAATGAGCAGTTCTTC. This gives the protein CASSLGALNSYNEQFF.

The chain carries TRBV20-1 and TRBJ2-3; 9 positions agree with TRBD1. The CDR3 contains 16 residues. Per germline, CDR1 DFQATT and CDR2 SNEGSKA (reference sequence). J gave up 3 bases and V 0 bases, and 7 bases lay outside the gene matches. CDR3: CSARDRQGVVTDTQYF. CDR3 sequence (DNA): TGCAGTGCTAGAGACCGACAGGGGGTTGTGACAGATACGCAGTATTTT.

The chain combines TRBV5-1 with TRBJ2-2; D uncertain. The CDR3 contains 14 residues. Trimming took 5 bases from V and 6 from J, leaving 14 bases between them. Germline lookup yields CDR1 SGHRS and CDR2 YFSETQ. CDR3: CASRAPPRSGELFF. The DNA of the CDR3 is TGCGCCAGCAGGGCACCACCTCGTTCCGGGGAGCTGTTTTTT.

The table lists this clonotype with a few counts. The chain has TRBV5-1 and TRBJ2-1; a possible D gene is TRBD1 (5 bases). The CDR3 has 14 amino acids. The V end was cut by 2 bases, the J end by 5 bases, with 11 bases between. Germline V gene sequence: CDR1 SGHRS, CDR2 YFSETQ. As DNA, the CDR3 is TGCGCCAGCAGCTTCCTGACAGAGAACAATGAGCAGTTCTTC. Amino acid sequence: CASSFLTENNEQFF.

There are a few counts of this clonotype. The rearrangement links TRBV3-1 to TRBJ2-1; 7 positions match TRBD2. This CDR3 has 15 amino acids. V lost 4 bases, J lost 1 base, and 4 bases stayed unmatched. Germline V lookup: CDR1 LGHDT, CDR2 YNNKEL (reference sequence). DNA for the CDR3: TGTGCCAGCAGCCCCCGGGGGGAGTCCTACAATGAGCAGTTCTTC. Amino acids: CASSPRGESYNEQFF.

V is TRBV12-3 or TRBV12-4 and J is TRBJ2-6; 7 bases agree with TRBD1. The trim removed 6 bases at V and 4 bases at J, leaving 9 bases unmatched. The CDR3 has 16 amino acids. The CDR3 loop is CASSRQGPGGANVLTF. In DNA form, the CDR3 reads TGTGCCAGCAGCCGACAGGGCCCGGGCGGGGCCAACGTCCTGACTTTC.

The genes are TRBV11-2 and TRBJ2-5, with 9 bases aligning to TRBD2. The CDR3 runs 16 residues. The germline V gene encodes CDR1 SGHAT and CDR2 FQNNGV. Unmatched junction bases numbered 9, after V lost 5 bases and J lost 2 bases. The CDR3 DNA is TGTGCCAGCAGCCGTACTAGCGGGTGGAGGCAAGAGACCCAGTACTTC. Protein product: CASSRTSGWRQETQYF.

This clonotype was counted between two and nine times. The chain couples TRBV7-9 to TRBJ1-1; D is ambiguous. From germline, CDR1 is SEHNR and CDR2 FQNEAQ (reference sequence). V lost 5 bases, J lost 0 bases, and 10 bases lay in between. The CDR3 covers 14 residues. The CDR3 here is CASSLRNLNTEAFF. Here the CDR3 DNA reads TGTGCCAGCAGCCTCAGGAACCTGAACACTGAAGCTTTCTTT.

This chain uses TRBV12-3 or TRBV12-4 with TRBJ1-5; D is unresolved. Trimming shortened V by 5 bases and J by 6 bases, and 11 bases separated the two germline ends. This CDR3 has 13 amino acids. The CDR3 DNA follows: TGTGCCAGCAGTCGTCAGAGTCCTCAGCCCCAGCATTTT. Translation: CASSRQSPQPQHF.

This clonotype was found a few times. The chain's CDR3 is CASSFRWPNTEAFF. Here the CDR3 DNA reads TGTGCCAGCAGTTTTAGGTGGCCGAACACTGAAGCTTTCTTT. The chain carries TRBV12-3 or TRBV12-4 and TRBJ1-1; no definite D call. Trimming took 3 bases from V and 1 from J, leaving 9 bases between them. CDR3 length: 14 residues.

The rearrangement uses TRBV29-1 and TRBJ2-1; D call uncertain. V was cut by 2 bases and J by 0 bases, with 11 bases left in between. The CDR3 sequence is 15 residues long. Germline V gene data show CDR1 as SQVTM and CDR2 as ANQGSEA. This chain's CDR3 is CSVESGVSSYNEQFF. In DNA, the CDR3 is TGCAGCGTTGAATCGGGTGTTAGCTCCTACAATGAGCAGTTCTTC.

This chain links TRBV5-1 with TRBJ2-7; 9 nucleotides agree with TRBD1. The junction had 6 bases not matched to a gene; V was cut back by 2 bases and J by 3 bases. From germline, CDR1 is SGHRS and CDR2 YFSETQ. The CDR3 is 15 amino acids. Here the CDR3 reads CASSLGQGMIYEQYF. DNA for the CDR3: TGCGCCAGCAGCTTAGGACAGGGGATGATCTACGAGCAGTACTTC.

This chain connects TRBV4-3 to TRBJ2-7, with D unclear. The CDR3 contains 14 residues. Germline values: CDR1 LGHNA, CDR2 YSLEER. The V and J ends lost 0 bases and 5 bases respectively, with 11 bases between them. The CDR3 nucleotides are TGCGCCAGCAGCCAAGAGATCGGAAGGAACGAGCAGTACTTC. This encodes CASSQEIGRNEQYF.

The rearrangement links TRBV12-3 or TRBV12-4 to TRBJ2-1; perhaps TRBD1 as D (6 bases). The CDR3 sequence is 13 residues long. V was pared by 3 bases and J by 5 bases, with 8 bases between. The CDR3 is CASSFGQHNEQFF. The CDR3 DNA is TGTGCCAGCAGTTTTGGACAGCACAATGAGCAGTTCTTC.

This clonotype was detected only a few times. The chain combines TRBV12-3 or TRBV12-4 with TRBJ2-3; no clear D gene. The CDR3 contains 13 residues. V was pared by 2 bases and J by 3 bases, with 6 bases between. CDR3 residues: CASSLMGTDTQYF. The CDR3 coding sequence is TGTGCCAGCAGTTTAATGGGAACAGATACGCAGTATTTT.

This chain joins TRBV9 and TRBJ2-2, with D possibly matching TRBD2 (5 bases). CDR1 is SGDLS, CDR2 YYNGEE, per germline. CDR3 length: 14 amino acids. The germline V and J ends were trimmed by 0 bases and 5 bases, with 8 bases remaining between them. The CDR3 loop is CASSVVSGTGELFF. The CDR3 region has the DNA TGTGCCAGCAGCGTAGTATCGGGGACCGGGGAGCTGTTTTTT.